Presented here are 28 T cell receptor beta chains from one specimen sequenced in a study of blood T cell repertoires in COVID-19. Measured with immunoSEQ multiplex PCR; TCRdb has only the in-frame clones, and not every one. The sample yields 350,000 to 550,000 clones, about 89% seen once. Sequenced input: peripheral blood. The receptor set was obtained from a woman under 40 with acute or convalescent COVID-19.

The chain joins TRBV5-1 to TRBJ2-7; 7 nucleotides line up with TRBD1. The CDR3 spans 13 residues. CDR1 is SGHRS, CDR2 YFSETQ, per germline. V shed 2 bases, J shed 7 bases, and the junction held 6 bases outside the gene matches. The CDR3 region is CASSLLGGDEQYF. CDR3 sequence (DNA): TGCGCCAGCAGCTTATTAGGGGGCGATGAGCAGTACTTC.

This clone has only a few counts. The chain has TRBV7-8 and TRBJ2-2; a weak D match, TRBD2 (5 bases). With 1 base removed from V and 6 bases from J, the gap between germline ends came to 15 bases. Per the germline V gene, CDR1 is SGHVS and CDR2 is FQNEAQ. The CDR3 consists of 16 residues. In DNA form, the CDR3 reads TGTGCCAGCAGCTTAGGTCAACAGAGGGTTTCCGGGGAGCTGTTTTTT. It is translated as CASSLGQQRVSGELFF. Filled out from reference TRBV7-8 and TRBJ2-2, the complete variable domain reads GAGVSQSPRYKVAKRGQDVALRCDPISGHVSLFWYQQALGQGPEFLTYFQNEAQLDKSGLPSDRFFAERPEGSVSTLKIQRTQQEDSAVYLCASSLGQQRVSGELFFGEGSRLTVL.

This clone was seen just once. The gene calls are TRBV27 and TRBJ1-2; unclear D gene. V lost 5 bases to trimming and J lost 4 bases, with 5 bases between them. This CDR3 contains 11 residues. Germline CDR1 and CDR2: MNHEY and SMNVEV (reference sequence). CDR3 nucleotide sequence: TGTGCCAGCAGTCCCGGCTATGGCTACACCTTC. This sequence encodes CASSPGYGYTF.

The CDR3, as DNA: TGTGCCAGTAGTCCAACTAGCGGGGGGGCCCGGGAGCAGTTCTTC. This codes for CASSPTSGGAREQFF. The chain combines TRBV19 with TRBJ2-1, with 13 bases aligning to TRBD2. V shed 5 bases and J 10 bases; nucleotides not matched to a gene: 8. The CDR3 spans 15 residues. The V gene's germline CDR1 is LNHDA and CDR2 SQIVND (reference sequence). The full variable domain, with the rest looked up from reference TRBV19 and TRBJ2-1, is DGGITQSPKYLFRKEGQNVTLSCEQNLNHDAMYWYRQDPGQGLRLIYYSQIVNDFQKGDIAEGYSVSREKKESFPLTVTSAQKNPTAFYLCASSPTSGGAREQFFGPGTRLTVL.

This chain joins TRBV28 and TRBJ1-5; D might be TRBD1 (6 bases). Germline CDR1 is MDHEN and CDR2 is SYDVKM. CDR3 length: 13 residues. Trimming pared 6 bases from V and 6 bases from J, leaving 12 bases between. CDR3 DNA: TGTGCCAGCAGACAGGGTACGACTCAGCCCCAGCATTTT. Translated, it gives CASRQGTTQPQHF.

Here the CDR3 DNA reads TGTGCCAGCACCCACAGACAGGGAGAGGAGCAGTTCTTC. Amino acid sequence: CASTHRQGEEQFF. This rearrangement joins TRBV12-3 or TRBV12-4 to TRBJ2-1; 7 nucleotides align to TRBD1. This CDR3 region has 13 residues. V was clipped by 7 bases and J by 10 bases; unmatched bases: 10.

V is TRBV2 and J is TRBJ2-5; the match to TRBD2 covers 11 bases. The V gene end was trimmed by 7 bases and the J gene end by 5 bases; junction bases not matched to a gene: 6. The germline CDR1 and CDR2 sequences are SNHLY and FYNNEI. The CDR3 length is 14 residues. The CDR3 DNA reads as TGTGCCAGCACAACTAGCGGGGGTCGTGAGACCCAGTACTTC. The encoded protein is CASTTSGGRETQYF.

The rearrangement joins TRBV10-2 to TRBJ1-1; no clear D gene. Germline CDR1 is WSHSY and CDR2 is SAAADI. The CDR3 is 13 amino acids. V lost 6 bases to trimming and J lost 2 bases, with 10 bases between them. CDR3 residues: CASSLGPNTEAFF. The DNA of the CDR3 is TGCGCCAGCAGCCTCGGTCCTAACACTGAAGCTTTCTTT.

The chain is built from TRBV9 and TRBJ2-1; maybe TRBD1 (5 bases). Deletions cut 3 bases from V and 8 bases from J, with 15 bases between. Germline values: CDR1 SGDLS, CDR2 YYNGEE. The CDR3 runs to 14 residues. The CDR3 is CASSDVDSPYEQFF. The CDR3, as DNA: TGTGCCAGCAGCGACGTTGACAGCCCCTATGAGCAGTTCTTC.

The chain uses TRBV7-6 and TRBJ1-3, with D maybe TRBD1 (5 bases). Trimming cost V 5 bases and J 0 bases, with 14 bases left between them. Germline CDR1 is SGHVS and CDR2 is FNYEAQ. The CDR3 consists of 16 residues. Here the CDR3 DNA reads TGTGCCAGCAGCCCGAGGGAGGGGAGCTCTGGAAACACCATATATTTT. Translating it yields CASSPREGSSGNTIYF.

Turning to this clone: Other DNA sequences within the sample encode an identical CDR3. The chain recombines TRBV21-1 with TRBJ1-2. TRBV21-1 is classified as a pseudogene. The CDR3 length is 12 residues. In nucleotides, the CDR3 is TGTGCCCCAGAGGGCCTCCGGGATGGCTACACCTTC. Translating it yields CAPEGLRDGYTF.

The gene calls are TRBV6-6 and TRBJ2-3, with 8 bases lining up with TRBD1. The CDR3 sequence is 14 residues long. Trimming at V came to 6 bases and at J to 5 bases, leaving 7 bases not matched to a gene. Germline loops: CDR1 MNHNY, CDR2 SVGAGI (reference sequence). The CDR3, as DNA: TGTGCCAGCAGGAGGGACAGGATTCTAGATACGCAGTATTTT. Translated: CASRRDRILDTQYF.

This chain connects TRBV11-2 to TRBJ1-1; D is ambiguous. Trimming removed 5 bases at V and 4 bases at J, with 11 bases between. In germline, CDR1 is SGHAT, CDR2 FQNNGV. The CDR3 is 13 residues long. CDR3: CASSESRSTEAFF. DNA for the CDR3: TGTGCCAGCAGCGAATCCAGAAGCACTGAAGCTTTCTTT.

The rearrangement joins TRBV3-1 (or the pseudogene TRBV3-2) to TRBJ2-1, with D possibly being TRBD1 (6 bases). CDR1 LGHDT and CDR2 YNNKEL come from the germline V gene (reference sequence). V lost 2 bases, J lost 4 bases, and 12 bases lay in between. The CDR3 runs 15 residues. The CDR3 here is CASSQPTDRYNEQFF. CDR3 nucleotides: TGTGCCAGCAGCCAACCTACCGACAGGTACAATGAGCAGTTCTTC.

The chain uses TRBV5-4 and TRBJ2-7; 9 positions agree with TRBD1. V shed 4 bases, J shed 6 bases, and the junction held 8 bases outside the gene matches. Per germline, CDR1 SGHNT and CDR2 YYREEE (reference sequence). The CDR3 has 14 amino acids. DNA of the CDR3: TGTGCCAGCAGCCCACCGGGACAGGGTGTCGAGCAGTACTTC. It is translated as CASSPPGQGVEQYF.

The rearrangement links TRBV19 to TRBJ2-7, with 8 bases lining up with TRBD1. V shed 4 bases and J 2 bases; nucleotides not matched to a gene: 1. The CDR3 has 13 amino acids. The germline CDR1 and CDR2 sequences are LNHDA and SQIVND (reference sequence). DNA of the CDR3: TGTGCCAGTAGTAGGACAGGGACCTACGAGCAGTACTTC. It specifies CASSRTGTYEQYF.

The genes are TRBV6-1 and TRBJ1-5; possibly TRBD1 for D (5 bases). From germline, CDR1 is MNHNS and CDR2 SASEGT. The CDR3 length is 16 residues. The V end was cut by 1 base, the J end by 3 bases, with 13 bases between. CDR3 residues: CASSEERQRYNQPQHF. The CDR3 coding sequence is TGTGCCAGCAGTGAAGAGAGACAGCGTTACAATCAGCCCCAGCATTTT.

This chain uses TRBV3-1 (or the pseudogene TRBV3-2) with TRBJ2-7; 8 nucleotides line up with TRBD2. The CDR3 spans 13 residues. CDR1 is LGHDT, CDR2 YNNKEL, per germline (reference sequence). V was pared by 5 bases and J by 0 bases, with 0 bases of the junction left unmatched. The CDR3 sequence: CASSGTSSYEQYF. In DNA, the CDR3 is TGTGCCAGCAGCGGGACTAGCTCCTACGAGCAGTACTTC.

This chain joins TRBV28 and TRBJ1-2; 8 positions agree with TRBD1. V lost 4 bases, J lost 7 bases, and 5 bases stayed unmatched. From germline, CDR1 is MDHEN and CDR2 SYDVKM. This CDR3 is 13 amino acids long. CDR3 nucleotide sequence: TGTGCCAGCAGTTCCGCTCAGGGGGCTGGCTACACCTTC. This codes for CASSSAQGAGYTF.

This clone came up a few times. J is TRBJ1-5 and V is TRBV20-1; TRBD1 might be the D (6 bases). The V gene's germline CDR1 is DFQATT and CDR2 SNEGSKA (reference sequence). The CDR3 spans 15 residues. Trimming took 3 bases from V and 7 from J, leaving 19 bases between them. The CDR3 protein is CSASGRRDKEQPQHF. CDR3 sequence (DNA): TGCAGTGCTAGTGGACGAAGGGACAAGGAGCAGCCCCAGCATTTT.

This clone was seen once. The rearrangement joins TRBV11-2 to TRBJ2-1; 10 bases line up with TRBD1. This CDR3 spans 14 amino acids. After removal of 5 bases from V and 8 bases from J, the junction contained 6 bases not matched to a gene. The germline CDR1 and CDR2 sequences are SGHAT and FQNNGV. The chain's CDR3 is CASSRQGATDEQFF. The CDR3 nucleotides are TGTGCCAGCAGCCGACAGGGGGCAACGGATGAGCAGTTCTTC.

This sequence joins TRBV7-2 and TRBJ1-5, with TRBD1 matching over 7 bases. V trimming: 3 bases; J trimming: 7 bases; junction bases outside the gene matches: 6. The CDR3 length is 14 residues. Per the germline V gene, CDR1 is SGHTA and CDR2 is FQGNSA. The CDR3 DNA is TGTGCCAGCAGCTTGCGACAGGGAAAACAGCCCCAGCATTTT. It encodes CASSLRQGKQPQHF.

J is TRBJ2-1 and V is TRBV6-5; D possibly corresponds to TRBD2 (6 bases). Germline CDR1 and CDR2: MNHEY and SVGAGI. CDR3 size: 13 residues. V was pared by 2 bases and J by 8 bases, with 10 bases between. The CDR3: CASSYGRRDEQFF. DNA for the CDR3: TGTGCCAGCAGTTACGGCCGGAGGGATGAGCAGTTCTTC.

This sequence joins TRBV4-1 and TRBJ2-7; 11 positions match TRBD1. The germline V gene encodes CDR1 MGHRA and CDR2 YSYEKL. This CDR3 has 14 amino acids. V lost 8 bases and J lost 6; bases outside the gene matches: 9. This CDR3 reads CASQVGQGDREQYF. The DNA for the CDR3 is TGCGCCAGCCAAGTGGGACAGGGGGATCGCGAGCAGTACTTC.

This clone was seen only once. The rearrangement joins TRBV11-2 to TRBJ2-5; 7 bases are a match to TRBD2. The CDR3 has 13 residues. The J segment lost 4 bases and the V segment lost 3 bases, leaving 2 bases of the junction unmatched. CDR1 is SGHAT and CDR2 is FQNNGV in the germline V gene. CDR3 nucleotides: TGTGCCAGCAGCTTTCGCGGGGGAGAGACCCAGTACTTC. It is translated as CASSFRGGETQYF.

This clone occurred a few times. Here the CDR3 reads CASRTGQGISSPLHF. The CDR3 coding sequence is TGTGCCAGCAGGACGGGACAGGGTATCTCTTCACCCCTCCACTTT. The chain recombines TRBV2 with TRBJ1-6; 9 bases agree with TRBD1. CDR3 length: 15 residues. V lost 6 bases, J lost 9 bases, and 9 bases stayed unmatched. Germline V lookup: CDR1 SNHLY, CDR2 FYNNEI.

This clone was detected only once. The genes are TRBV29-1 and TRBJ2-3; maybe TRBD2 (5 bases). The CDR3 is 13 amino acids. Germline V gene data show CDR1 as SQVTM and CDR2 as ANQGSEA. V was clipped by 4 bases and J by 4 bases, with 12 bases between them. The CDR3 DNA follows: TGCAGCGTTGCCAAATTACTAGCAGATACGCAGTATTTT. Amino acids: CSVAKLLADTQYF.

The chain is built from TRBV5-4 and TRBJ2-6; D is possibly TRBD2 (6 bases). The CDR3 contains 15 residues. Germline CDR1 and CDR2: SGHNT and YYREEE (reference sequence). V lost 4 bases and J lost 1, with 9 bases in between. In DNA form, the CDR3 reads TGTGCCAGCAGCAGGGCGGGGTCTGGGGCCAACGTCCTGACTTTC. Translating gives CASSRAGSGANVLTF. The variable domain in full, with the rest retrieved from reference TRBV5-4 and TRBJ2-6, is ETGVTQSPTHLIKTRGQQVTLRCSSQSGHNTVSWYQQALGQGPQFIFQYYREEENGRGNFPPRFSGLQFPNYSSELNVNALELDDSALYLCASSRAGSGANVLTFGAGSRLTVL.